The rows below give T cell receptor beta chains drawn from one sample of a study of blood T cell repertoires in COVID-19. TCRdb's copy holds only in-frame clones and misses some; the assay was immunoSEQ multiplex PCR. This table has about 140,000 clones, 84% appearing once. Input material: PBMCs or T cells enriched from blood (not recorded which). These receptors all come from a middle-aged man with acute COVID-19. Each CDR3 is given with its conserved first and last residue. A D gene is named only where the DNA matches it firmly. Where a row states a size, it is once, few, many or the class of an expanded clone; other rows omit it.

d_call	j_call	clone_size	v_call	cdr3_aa	cdr3_nt
TRBD2	TRBJ2-1	-	TRBV9	CASSVELAGPSFDEQFF	TGTGCCAGCAGCGTAGAACTAGCGGGGCCCTCCTTTGATGAGCAGTTCTTC
-	TRBJ2-2	-	TRBV28	CASQTALANTGELFF	TGTGCCAGCCAGACAGCACTCGCGAACACCGGGGAGCTGTTTTTT
TRBD1	TRBJ2-7	-	TRBV19	CASSPGQGAFYEQYF	TGTGCCAGTAGTCCTGGACAGGGGGCCTTCTACGAGCAGTACTTC
-	TRBJ2-1	once	TRBV4-1	CASSPRRDGGILNEQFF	TGCGCCAGCAGCCCACGGAGAGATGGCGGGATTTTGAATGAGCAGTTCTTC
TRBD1	TRBJ1-2	-	TRBV7-9	CASSYGQGANYGYTF	TGTGCCAGCAGCTATGGACAGGGGGCTAACTATGGCTACACCTTC
TRBD1	TRBJ1-1	-	TRBV28	CASSLFQGTGDTEAFF	TGTGCCAGCAGCCTCTTTCAAGGGACAGGGGACACTGAAGCTTTCTTT
-	TRBJ1-4	-	TRBV3-1/TRBV3-2	CASSTTRGGEKLFF	TGTGCCAGCAGTACAACTCGCGGAGGTGAAAAACTGTTTTTT
TRBD1	TRBJ1-1	-	TRBV12-3/TRBV12-4	CASRRQGVTEAFF	TGTGCCAGCAGAAGACAGGGGGTTACTGAAGCTTTCTTT
-	TRBJ1-6	few	TRBV6-5	CASSYSHTNSPLHF	TGTGCCAGCAGTTACTCACACACCAATTCACCCCTCCACTTT
-	TRBJ1-1	-	TRBV11-3	CASSSKEATEAFF	TGTGCCAGCAGCTCTAAAGAGGCTACTGAAGCTTTCTTT
TRBD1	TRBJ1-2	few	TRBV18	CASSPGQGNYGYTF	TGTGCCAGCTCACCAGGACAGGGGAACTATGGCTACACCTTC
-	TRBJ2-7	few	TRBV7-9	CASSATYEQYF	TGTGCCAGCAGCGCGACCTACGAGCAGTACTTC
TRBD1	TRBJ2-1	-	TRBV18	CASSPDRGDIYNEQFF	TGTGCCAGCTCACCCGACAGGGGGGATATCTACAATGAGCAGTTCTTC
TRBD1	TRBJ2-2	-	TRBV2	CASSWDRAGELFF	TGTGCCAGCAGTTGGGACAGGGCCGGGGAGCTGTTTTTT
TRBD1	TRBJ1-5	-	TRBV27	CASRGPGTGNQPQHF	TGTGCCAGCAGGGGACCGGGGACAGGCAATCAGCCCCAGCATTTT
-	TRBJ1-5	once	TRBV30	CAWARDSNQPQHF	TGTGCCTGGGCGCGGGATAGCAATCAGCCCCAGCATTTT
-	TRBJ1-2	-	TRBV30	CAWSVGRYGYTF	TGTGCCTGGAGTGTCGGGAGGTATGGCTACACCTTC